These 15 T cell receptor beta chains were sequenced from one sample in a study of beta chain features in type 1 diabetes. As every portion of the isolated RNA was reverse transcribed, the sequencing read expressed TCRB transcripts. Profiled with immunoSEQ multiplex PCR; TCRdb holds only in-frame clones, not every one. The sample comprises hundreds of thousands of clones, 8% of which are singletons, and 0.44% rests with the top ten. The sequenced sample consisted of central memory CD4+ T cells from blood. The receptors stem from a woman aged 18-30 years in good health.

This clone has a handful of counts. The V gene is TRBV9, the J gene TRBJ2-3; D call uncertain. The CDR3 covers 16 residues. Looked up from germline, CDR1 is SGDLS and CDR2 is YYNGEE. V gave up 0 bases and J gave up 1 base, with 12 bases separating them. The DNA of the CDR3 is TGTGCCAGCAGCGTAGCTGGATCTCCGGGCACAGATACGCAGTATTTT. Protein product: CASSVAGSPGTDTQYF.

This clone has only a few counts. This chain uses TRBV10-3 with TRBJ2-3; D is uncertain. With 7 bases removed from V and 1 base from J, the gap between germline ends came to 12 bases. Germline-derived CDR1 and CDR2 are ENHRY and SYGVKD. This CDR3 is built from 14 residues. The CDR3 bases are TGTGCCATCAACCTAGAGCTCGGCACAGATACGCAGTATTTT. Amino acid sequence: CAINLELGTDTQYF.

In its sample, this clone was seen a few times. This CDR3 reads CASTTAGVETQYF. The DNA for the CDR3 is TGTGCCAGCACCACCGCAGGAGTGGAGACCCAGTACTTC. V and J are TRBV5-6 and TRBJ2-5, with D uncertain. The germline V gene encodes CDR1 SGHDT and CDR2 YYEEEE. This CDR3 spans 13 amino acids. Between the trimmed V and J ends, which lost 6 bases and 5 bases, there was a span of 14 bases.

This clone was seen a handful of times. The rearrangement uses TRBV4-3 and TRBJ2-1, with TRBD2 matching over 8 bases. V shed 4 bases and J 9 bases; nucleotides not matched to a gene: 11. The CDR3 contains 15 residues. Germline CDR1 is LGHNA and CDR2 is YSLEER. Here the CDR3 DNA reads TGCGCCAGCAGCCTCCGACTAGCGAACCTCCCTGAGCAGTTCTTC. Its translation: CASSLRLANLPEQFF.

The chain employs TRBV29-1 and TRBJ2-5; TRBD1 agrees at 9 bases. Germline trimming cut 7 bases from V and 4 bases from J; bases unmatched to any gene: 7. Germline V gene sequence: CDR1 SQVTM, CDR2 ANQGSEA. The CDR3 runs to 13 residues. DNA for the CDR3: TGCAGCGCTTACAGGGGGCCCCGAGAGACCCAGTACTTC. Translation gives CSAYRGPRETQYF.

This clone has just a few counts. The CDR3 DNA is TGTGCCACCAGCAACGGGGCATTTGGCTCTGGGGCCAACGTCCTGACTTTC. This sequence encodes CATSNGAFGSGANVLTF. The chain uses TRBV15 and TRBJ2-6; D is tentatively TRBD1 or TRBD2 (5 bases each). V was trimmed by 4 bases and J by 0 bases, leaving 13 bases between them. Germline V gene data show CDR1 as LNHNV and CDR2 as YYDKDF (reference sequence). This CDR3 has 17 residues.

The chain links TRBV6-5 to TRBJ1-2, with D perhaps TRBD1 (5 bases). V lost 6 bases to trimming and J lost 4 bases, with 12 bases between them. The CDR3 is made up of 13 amino acids. In germline, CDR1 is MNHEY, CDR2 SVGAGI. CDR3 nucleotides: TGTGCCAGCAGGAGGGGAGGGATCTATGGCTACACCTTC. Amino acids: CASRRGGIYGYTF.

This clone was counted only a few times. The CDR3 sequence: CASSLQGAHYEQYF. The DNA of the CDR3 is TGCGCCAGCAGCTTGCAGGGGGCGCACTACGAGCAGTACTTC. V gene TRBV5-1 combines with J gene TRBJ2-7; TRBD1 agrees at 8 bases. V lost 1 base, J lost 3 bases, and 3 bases stayed unmatched. This CDR3 spans 14 amino acids. Per the germline V gene, CDR1 is SGHRS and CDR2 is YFSETQ.

The chain has TRBV6-1 and TRBJ2-1; D is unclear. Trimming shortened V by 9 bases and J by 2 bases, and 11 bases separated the two germline ends. CDR1 and CDR2 (germline): MNHNS, SASEGT. The CDR3 loop spans 13 amino acids. The DNA of the CDR3 is TGTGCCAGTGGGCTTAAAACCTACAATGAGCAGTTCTTC. Its translation: CASGLKTYNEQFF.

This clone was observed a few times. V is TRBV7-8 and J is TRBJ1-1; D unresolved. CDR1 and CDR2 from the germline V gene are SGHVS and FQNEAQ. The CDR3 has 13 amino acids. V lost 3 bases and J 1 base, leaving 6 bases between the germline ends. This CDR3 reads CASSLQQNTEAFF. DNA of the CDR3: TGTGCCAGCAGCTTGCAGCAGAACACTGAAGCTTTCTTT.

The rearrangement joins TRBV4-2 to TRBJ2-3; 9 positions agree with TRBD2. The germline CDR1 and CDR2 sequences are LGHNA and YNFKEQ. The CDR3 is made up of 16 amino acids. The V segment lost 1 base and the J segment 3 bases; nucleotides outside the gene matches: 5. Here the CDR3 reads CASSQGDSGRTDTQYF. The CDR3 coding sequence is TGTGCCAGCAGCCAAGGCGATAGCGGGAGAACAGATACGCAGTATTTT.

This clone was observed many times. This sequence joins TRBV7-9 and TRBJ1-2; D might be TRBD1 (5 bases). The V gene's germline CDR1 is SEHNR and CDR2 FQNEAQ (reference sequence). Trimming took off 5 bases at V and 8 bases at J, with 18 bases between the two ends. The length of the CDR3 is 14 residues. The CDR3 coding sequence is TGTGCCAGCAGCCTGGGACGCGTTACGATGGGCTACACCTTC. Translating it yields CASSLGRVTMGYTF.

The rearrangement uses TRBV7-3 and TRBJ2-2; 7 nucleotides match TRBD2. This CDR3 has 15 residues. Trimming cost V 3 bases and J 5 bases; bases outside gene matches: 6. The germline V gene encodes CDR1 SGHTA and CDR2 FQGTGA. As DNA, the CDR3 is TGTGCCAGCAGCTTTGGAGCGGGACCGACCGGGGAGCTGTTTTTT. Protein product: CASSFGAGPTGELFF.

This clone was counted only a few times. This chain joins TRBV7-9 and TRBJ2-1; the D gene is possibly TRBD1 (6 bases). The CDR3 spans 17 residues. Deletions cut 0 bases from V and 6 bases from J, with 18 bases between. Per the germline V gene, CDR1 is SEHNR and CDR2 is FQNEAQ (reference sequence). CDR3 nucleotides: TGTGCCAGCAGCTTAGCGCTCAGGGGCGCGAGGGGCAATGAGCAGTTCTTC. This gives the protein CASSLALRGARGNEQFF.

The chain recombines TRBV13 with TRBJ2-5, with 10 bases that match TRBD2. J was trimmed by 4 bases and V by 5 bases; bases with no gene match: 16. There are 18 residues in the CDR3. CDR1 and CDR2 (germline): PRHDT, FYEKMQ (reference sequence). DNA for the CDR3: TGTGCCAGCAGCCCCACGGGACGGAGCGGGAGGGCCGCAGAGACCCAGTACTTC. It encodes CASSPTGRSGRAAETQYF. The full variable domain, in which reference TRBV13 and TRBJ2-5 provide the parts outside the CDR3, is AAGVIQSPRHLIKEKRETATLKCYPIPRHDTVYWYQQGPGQDPQFLISFYEKMQSDKGSIPDRFSAQQFSDYHSELNMSSLELGDSALYFCASSPTGRSGRAAETQYFGPGTRLLVL.